This record looks at one T cell receptor (beta chain) sequence and its context. This clone was detected once. This receptor's antigen is unknown. No quality values exist for individual bases; no much larger clone is one base distant. Patients with autoimmune disease history or receiving systemic immunosuppression were excluded from the trial. In every dose cohort, peripheral blood was drawn for TCR sequencing at baseline, cycle 4 day 1, and cycle 7 day 1. Samples came from an open-label, multicenter, first-in-human phase I dose-escalation trial of ivuxolimab. The trial enrolled adults with locally advanced or metastatic head and neck squamous cell, hepatocellular, melanoma or renal cell carcinoma. Before TCR sequencing, CD4+ and CD8+ T cells were separately sorted from peripheral blood. CDR1 and CDR2 are read off the germline V gene (reference sequence) as LNHDA and SQIVND. The V and J ends are trimmed by 7 bases and 0 bases, leaving 9 bases between them. Reading from cysteine to phenylalanine, the CDR3 counts 14 amino acids. Just the 42-base CDR3 DNA is kept, in frame starting at base 1.

The sample is drawn from a study of OX40 agonist ivuxolimab in advanced cancers. In the study overall: Ivuxolimab was a fully human IgG2 agonistic monoclonal antibody targeting the costimulatory receptor OX40 (CD134). Among the roughly 50 dose-escalation patients, about 19 had hepatocellular carcinoma, around 15 melanoma, 9 renal cell carcinoma and 9 head and neck cancer. The dose-escalation cohort was roughly 83% male with a mean age of about 58 years, ranging from roughly 23 to 80. Partial responses occurred in three dose-escalation patients: two with cutaneous melanoma and one with hepatocellular carcinoma. The purpose of peripheral TCRbeta sequencing was to test whether ivuxolimab changed TCR sequence diversity and led to clonal T-cell expansion. The paper covers the monotherapy dose-escalation part of the phase I ivuxolimab trial, which included N of about 56 patients. Intravenous ivuxolimab was administered to patients every 2 weeks at six dose levels: 0.01, 0.1, 0.3, 1.5, 3 and 10 mg/kg. Patients were allowed to have had prior anti-PD-1, anti-PD-L1 or anti-CTLA-4 therapy, and around 40% of the dose-escalation patients had previously received checkpoint inhibitors.

Genomic DNA was extracted from sorted cells for sequencing of the TCRbeta CDR3 region. The immunoSEQ Assay was used for sequencing of TCRbeta CDR3 regions. TCRdb took this table from immuneACCESS and kept in-frame rearrangements with V and J called. Such tables lack part of the clones; where checked against another copy, unresolved V genes explain under half of the gap, and the rest is unexplained. The sample records 100,000 to 150,000 clones, about nine tenths of which are singletons. Together, the top ten hold approximately 0.81% of the sample. The investigation overall reported the following: Antigen specificity was not determined for the clonally expanded peripheral T cells. On average, CD8+ T cells showed more expanded clones than CD4+ T cells after ivuxolimab. Low levels of normalized T-cell clonal expansion were also seen in some patients who did not respond. Partial responders in the 0.1-3.0 mg/kg groups had among the lowest normalized peripheral clonal expansion, especially among CD8+ T cells. At doses from 0.1 to 3.0 mg/kg, clonal expansion was seen in both CD4+ and CD8+ blood T cells between baseline and week 6.

This receptor was obtained from an adult with an advanced solid tumor such as melanoma, head and neck, liver or kidney cancer. Recombination joined TRBV19 with TRBJ1-4; the D segment could be TRBD1, given 6 matching bases. The sequencing used CD4+ or CD8+ T cells sorted from blood, collected in a trial of the OX40 agonist ivuxolimab. The encoded CDR3 is CASTGTSTNEKLFF. At the DNA level, the sequence is TGTGCCAGTACCGGGACATCAACTAATGAAAAACTGTTTTTT.